This entry describes one T cell receptor beta chain. Antigen: not known. Naive-designated CD8 cells lacked CD45RO, were positively enriched for CCR7, and omitted terminally differentiated effector memory CD45RA+ cells. Donors, healthy HIV-negative adults, lacked recent acute infections or vaccinations. Adult Caucasians living in Nashville, Tennessee made up all of the donors. This specimen belongs to a study of shared clonotypes between healthy human individuals. Study findings and constraints: Estimated richness was generally greater in naive than memory subsets. Relative to clonotypes present in all four donors, those not shared had lower generation probabilities.

Germline-derived CDR1 and CDR2 are MGHRA and YSYEKL. The CDR3 sequence is 13 residues long. V lost 0 bases, J lost 6 bases, and 6 bases lay in between. Measured with immunoSEQ multiplex PCR; TCRdb has only the in-frame clones, and not every one. The data contain some 580,000 clones, about 98% of them singletons. The TCR sequence derives from a man in his thirties or forties in good health. J is TRBJ2-1 and V is TRBV4-1; D gene unclear. The sequenced sample consisted of naive CD8+ T cells sorted from blood. The CDR3 region has the DNA TGCGCCAGCAGCCAAGACCCCCCCAATGAGCAGTTCTTC. Translating it yields CASSQDPPNEQFF.